These T cell receptor beta chains were read from a single sample in a study of CD8+ T cells in alopecia areata. Clones were sequenced by immunoSEQ multiplex PCR, and TCRdb holds only the in-frame ones, with some missing. The repertoire holds some 170,000 clones, with about 66% as singletons. The sample consisted of CD8+ T cells sorted from blood, taken at week 0. Receptor source: a human donor with alopecia areata. Each CDR3 is given with its conserved first and last residue. The order of the fields is J gene, clone size, V gene, D gene, CDR3 protein, CDR3 DNA. The D gene is left open where the match is weak. Clone size is not always given. Where it is, it says once, few, many or a class for expanded clones.

J gene: TRBJ2-3
clone size: NA
V gene: TRBV7-8
D gene: TRBD1
CDR3 protein: CASSPMGDSSDTQYF
CDR3 DNA: TGTGCCAGCAGCCCCATGGGGGACAGTTCGGATACGCAGTATTTT

J gene: TRBJ2-3
clone size: few
V gene: TRBV10-3
D gene: NA
CDR3 protein: CAIRGTDTQYF
CDR3 DNA: TGTGCCATCAGAGGGACAGATACGCAGTATTTT

J gene: TRBJ2-1
clone size: NA
V gene: TRBV11-2
D gene: NA
CDR3 protein: CASSLRVESGGQFF
CDR3 DNA: TGTGCCAGCAGCTTAAGGGTAGAAAGCGGTGGACAGTTCTTC

J gene: TRBJ2-4
clone size: few
V gene: TRBV29-1
D gene: NA
CDR3 protein: CSVVGGAENIQYF
CDR3 DNA: TGCAGCGTTGTTGGGGGGGCTGAAAACATTCAGTACTTC

J gene: TRBJ2-6
clone size: NA
V gene: TRBV5-1
D gene: NA
CDR3 protein: CASSLGVAGANVLTF
CDR3 DNA: TGCGCCAGCAGCTTGGGGGTGGCTGGGGCCAACGTCCTGACTTTC

J gene: TRBJ2-2
clone size: NA
V gene: TRBV7-9
D gene: NA
CDR3 protein: CASSLRLAGELFF
CDR3 DNA: TGTGCCAGCAGCTTAAGATTGGCCGGGGAGCTGTTTTTT

J gene: TRBJ2-5
clone size: NA
V gene: TRBV12-5
D gene: NA
CDR3 protein: CASAQLGARETQYF
CDR3 DNA: TGTGCTAGTGCCCAGCTGGGGGCAAGGGAGACCCAGTACTTC

J gene: TRBJ1-1
clone size: once
V gene: TRBV25-1
D gene: NA
CDR3 protein: CASRPGVMNTEAFF
CDR3 DNA: TGTGCCAGCAGACCTGGGGTAATGAACACTGAAGCTTTCTTT

J gene: TRBJ2-7
clone size: few
V gene: TRBV2
D gene: NA
CDR3 protein: CASGGRLDEQYF
CDR3 DNA: TGTGCCAGCGGGGGCCGGCTCGACGAGCAGTACTTC

J gene: TRBJ2-5
clone size: few
V gene: TRBV29-1
D gene: TRBD2
CDR3 protein: CSAPGLGKTQYF
CDR3 DNA: TGCAGCGCCCCGGGACTAGGGAAGACCCAGTACTTC

J gene: TRBJ2-7
clone size: few
V gene: TRBV11-1
D gene: NA
CDR3 protein: CASSFNRAYEQYF
CDR3 DNA: TGTGCCAGCAGCTTTAACAGGGCCTACGAGCAGTACTTC